Below are 28 T cell receptor beta chains sequenced from a single sample in a study of shared clonotypes between healthy human individuals. TCRdb keeps only in-frame clones here, not all; method: immunoSEQ multiplex PCR. The sample lists around 1.4 million clones, 97% to 99% seen once, with approximately 0.38% in the top ten. Material for sequencing was naive CD4+ T cells sorted from blood. Noted subset: CD45RA+ positively selected. Source of these receptors: a man under 40 in good health.

The J gene is TRBJ2-3, the V gene TRBV2; D possibly matches TRBD1 or TRBD2 (5 bases each). CDR3 length: 17 amino acids. V lost 4 bases, J lost 3 bases, and 20 bases lay in between. Germline CDR1 and CDR2: SNHLY and FYNNEI. CDR3 sequence (DNA): TGTGCCAGCAGTGGCAGACATGGGGCGGGTAAAACAGATACGCAGTATTTT. Translating gives CASSGRHGAGKTDTQYF.

This clone was seen just once. The chain links TRBV6-5 to TRBJ2-7, with a tentative D call TRBD1 (5 bases). The length of the CDR3 is 12 residues. CDR1 is MNHEY, CDR2 SVGAGI, per germline. V gave up 6 bases and J gave up 5 bases, with 11 bases separating them. The CDR3 nucleotides read TGTGCCAGCAGGACGCAGGGAAACGAGCAGTACTTC. Its translation is CASRTQGNEQYF.

The J gene is TRBJ1-5, the V gene TRBV27, with no clear D. The V gene lost 0 bases and the J gene lost 9 bases, with 6 bases spanning the gap. Germline CDR1 is MNHEY and CDR2 is SMNVEV (reference sequence). This CDR3 has 12 amino acids. CDR3 region: CASSLSFPPQHF. CDR3 DNA sequence: TGTGCCAGCAGTTTATCCTTCCCGCCCCAGCATTTT.

The gene calls are TRBV7-8 and TRBJ2-3; D is undetermined. From germline, CDR1 is SGHVS and CDR2 FQNEAQ. CDR3 length equals 16 residues. V lost 4 bases and J 2 bases, leaving 16 bases between the germline ends. In nucleotides, the CDR3 is TGTGCCAGCAGCTCTAATAGGGCCCCTACCACAGATACGCAGTATTTT. This sequence encodes CASSSNRAPTTDTQYF.

With respect to this clone: The sample carries other DNA sequences with the same CDR3. This rearrangement joins TRBV28 to TRBJ2-1; 13 positions agree with TRBD2. V dropped 5 bases and J dropped 7; count of bases not matched to a gene: 5. Germline V gene lookup returns CDR1 MDHEN and CDR2 SYDVKM. This CDR3 contains 15 residues. In DNA, the CDR3 is TGTGCCAGCAGTCCCAGACTAGCGGGAGGTAATGAGCAGTTCTTC. Translating it yields CASSPRLAGGNEQFF.

The chain combines TRBV29-1 with TRBJ2-1, with 7 positions matching TRBD1. This CDR3 has 13 residues. V lost 4 bases to trimming and J lost 7 bases; unmatched junction nucleotides: 7. Per germline, CDR1 SQVTM and CDR2 ANQGSEA. The CDR3, as DNA: TGCAGCGTTGGGTCTGCAGGGGGTAATGAGCAGTTCTTC. This sequence encodes CSVGSAGGNEQFF.

This clone appeared a single time. The chain uses TRBV29-1 and TRBJ2-5; D gene unclear. The CDR3 runs 13 residues. Germline V gives CDR1 SQVTM, CDR2 ANQGSEA. Trimming removed 2 bases from V and 5 bases from J, with 12 bases in between. DNA for the CDR3: TGCAGCGTTGAAAGGAACGGCCTGGAGACCCAGTACTTC. It translates to CSVERNGLETQYF.

A remark on this clone: The junction does not match germline at one end; this may be a read error. V usage is TRBV28 and J usage is TRBJ2-1, with D perhaps TRBD1 (7 bases). CDR3 length: 15 residues. CDR1 is MDHEN and CDR2 is SYDVKM in the germline V gene. CDR3: CASSAPQGRYSEQFF. CDR3 DNA: TGTGCCAGCAGTGCCCCACAGGGGAGGTACAGTGAGCAGTTCTTC.

This clone is a singleton in its sample. The DNA of the CDR3 is TGTGCCAGCAGTGAAACCGTGTGGGTGACCCAGTACTTC. Amino acids: CASSETVWVTQYF. The chain has TRBV2 and TRBJ2-5, with D unclear. The germline gives CDR1 SNHLY, CDR2 FYNNEI. The CDR3 extends over 13 amino acids. Trimming left V 2 bases short and J 7 bases short, with 11 bases between.

The rearrangement links TRBV9 to TRBJ1-2; 7 bases agree with TRBD1. V lost 0 bases and J lost 2; bases outside the gene matches: 10. The V gene's germline CDR1 is SGDLS and CDR2 YYNGEE. This CDR3 has 17 amino acids. CDR3 in DNA: TGTGCCAGCAGCGTAGAGCTACAGGGGTTGGGCAACTATGGCTACACCTTC. Its translation is CASSVELQGLGNYGYTF.

The J gene is TRBJ1-1, the V gene TRBV19; no clear D. The CDR3 length is 13 residues. The V end lost 8 bases, the J end lost 1 base, and 11 bases lay between the germline ends. Germline V gene sequence: CDR1 LNHDA, CDR2 SQIVND (reference sequence). The CDR3 loop is CASALMQNTEAFF. In DNA form, the CDR3 reads TGTGCCAGTGCGCTGATGCAGAACACTGAAGCTTTCTTT.

This chain connects TRBV27 to TRBJ2-7; 8 bases map to TRBD2. The ends lost 8 bases at V and 0 bases at J; junction bases unmatched: 9. Germline V lookup: CDR1 MNHEY, CDR2 SMNVEV (reference sequence). This CDR3 has 15 residues. The CDR3 here is CASARLAPISYEQYF. The CDR3 coding sequence is TGTGCCAGCGCACGACTAGCGCCAATCTCCTACGAGCAGTACTTC.

This chain uses TRBV6-1 with TRBJ1-5; TRBD1 aligns across 9 bases. CDR1 is MNHNS and CDR2 is SASEGT in the germline V gene. The length of the CDR3 is 15 residues. V was pared by 4 bases and J by 1 base, with 2 bases of the junction left unmatched. CDR3 sequence: CASSGGTGSNQPQHF. The CDR3 DNA is TGTGCCAGCAGTGGCGGGACAGGGAGCAATCAGCCCCAGCATTTT.

This clone was counted between two and nine times. The rearrangement joins TRBV11-2 to TRBJ1-2; TRBD1 aligns across 8 bases. The J segment lost 3 bases and the V segment lost 6 bases, leaving 6 bases of the junction unmatched. Per the germline V gene, CDR1 is SGHAT and CDR2 is FQNNGV. The CDR3 loop spans 14 amino acids. The CDR3 protein is CASSRTGGDYGYTF. CDR3 DNA sequence: TGTGCCAGCAGTCGTACAGGGGGGGACTATGGCTACACCTTC.

The gene calls are TRBV29-1 and TRBJ2-1, with 9 nucleotides matching TRBD1. The CDR3 has 15 amino acids. V gave up 8 bases and J gave up 4 bases; unmatched junction bases: 12. CDR1 and CDR2 from the germline V gene are SQVTM and ANQGSEA. CDR3 DNA sequence: TGCAGCCCAATGACACAGGGGGCTCGGTACAATGAGCAGTTCTTC. Protein: CSPMTQGARYNEQFF.

In regard to this clone: This sample includes further DNA sequences coding for the same CDR3. J is TRBJ1-2 and V is TRBV5-1, with 7 bases lining up with TRBD1. Germline trimming cut 4 bases from V and 3 bases from J; bases unmatched to any gene: 3. The CDR3 covers 13 residues. Germline CDR1 SGHRS, CDR2 YFSETQ. The CDR3 DNA sequence: TGCGCCAGCAGCGTCGACAGGGACTATGGCTACACCTTC. This gives the protein CASSVDRDYGYTF.

V and J are TRBV5-5 and TRBJ1-3; D is undetermined. CDR3 length: 12 amino acids. Trimming cost V 1 base and J 7 bases, with 6 bases left between them. Per the germline V gene, CDR1 is SGHKS and CDR2 is YYEKEE (reference sequence). CDR3 in DNA: TGTGCCAGCAGCTTGTACGAGAACACCATATATTTT. It yields the protein CASSLYENTIYF. Looking up the rest from reference TRBV5-5 and TRBJ1-3 gives the full variable domain: DAGVTQSPTHLIKTRGQQVTLRCSPISGHKSVSWYQQVLGQGPQFIFQYYEKEERGRGNFPDRFSARQFPNYSSELNVNALLLGDSALYLCASSLYENTIYFGEGSWLTVV.

A note on this clone: Other DNA sequences from this sample encode an identical CDR3 as well. The V call is TRBV7-3, the J call TRBJ1-1; D remains unclear. V lost 2 bases and J lost 1, with 5 bases in between. Germline V lookup: CDR1 SGHTA, CDR2 FQGTGA. CDR3 length: 13 amino acids. The CDR3: CASSLRQNTEAFF. CDR3 nucleotides: TGTGCCAGCAGCTTACGACAGAACACTGAAGCTTTCTTT.

This clone was observed once. The chain is built from TRBV19 and TRBJ2-5, with TRBD1 as a possible D gene (6 bases). Trimming stripped 1 base from V and 4 bases from J, with 10 bases between. The V gene's germline CDR1 is LNHDA and CDR2 SQIVND (reference sequence). The length of the CDR3 is 14 residues. CDR3 coding DNA: TGTGCCAGTAGTATAGTAGCAGGGGCAGAGACCCAGTACTTC. Its protein is CASSIVAGAETQYF.

The V call is TRBV5-7, the J call TRBJ2-7, with D possibly matching TRBD2 (5 bases). TRBV5-7 is sorted into the ORF group, with uncertain function. V was clipped by 2 bases and J by 3 bases, with 18 bases between them. The length of the CDR3 is 16 residues. CDR3 bases: TGTGCCAGCAGCTTTATAACTAGTCGTTTTTTCTACGAGCAGTACTTC. Its translation: CASSFITSRFFYEQYF.

This chain links TRBV27 with TRBJ1-1; maybe TRBD1 (5 bases). Trimming pared 5 bases from V and 3 bases from J, leaving 10 bases between. Germline V gene sequence: CDR1 MNHEY, CDR2 SMNVEV (reference sequence). The CDR3 covers 13 residues. DNA of the CDR3: TGTGCCAGCAGTCCGCAGGGTTACACTGAAGCTTTCTTT. This encodes CASSPQGYTEAFF.

The chain combines TRBV5-1 with TRBJ1-5, with TRBD1 matching over 12 bases. This CDR3 has 15 residues. V trimming: 3 bases; J trimming: 8 bases; junction bases outside the gene matches: 6. Germline V gives CDR1 SGHRS, CDR2 YFSETQ. CDR3 amino acids: CASSYGTGGAEPQHF. Here the CDR3 DNA reads TGCGCCAGCAGCTACGGGACAGGGGGCGCCGAGCCCCAGCATTTT.

CDR3 nucleotides: TGTGCCAGCAGTTACACGCACAATCGTGAGCAGTTCTTC. Protein: CASSYTHNREQFF. The genes are TRBV6-5 and TRBJ2-1; D gene unclear. V lost 2 bases and J lost 9, with 11 bases in between. Germline CDR1 is MNHEY and CDR2 is SVGAGI. This CDR3 contains 13 residues.

The chain recombines TRBV5-4 with TRBJ2-7; D is undetermined. V was clipped by 0 bases and J by 3 bases, with 4 bases between them. CDR1 and CDR2 from the germline V gene are SGHNT and YYREEE (reference sequence). The CDR3 is 12 amino acids. CDR3 loop: CASSLDLYEQYF. For the CDR3, the DNA is TGTGCCAGCAGCTTGGATCTCTACGAGCAGTACTTC.

The chain carries TRBV5-5 and TRBJ2-7, with 16 bases fitting TRBD2. The J segment lost 3 bases and the V segment lost 4 bases, leaving 4 bases of the junction unmatched. The CDR3 consists of 16 residues. The germline gives CDR1 SGHKS, CDR2 YYEKEE (reference sequence). The CDR3 nucleotides read TGTGCCAGCAGCGAGGGACTAGCGGGAGGGCTCTACGAGCAGTACTTC. Amino acid sequence: CASSEGLAGGLYEQYF. Looking up the rest from reference TRBV5-5 and TRBJ2-7 gives the full variable domain: DAGVTQSPTHLIKTRGQQVTLRCSPISGHKSVSWYQQVLGQGPQFIFQYYEKEERGRGNFPDRFSARQFPNYSSELNVNALLLGDSALYLCASSEGLAGGLYEQYFGPGTRLTVT.

The chain recombines TRBV4-2 with TRBJ2-7; 8 nucleotides agree with TRBD2. The CDR3 contains 14 residues. V lost 4 bases to trimming and J lost 3 bases; unmatched junction nucleotides: 5. The germline CDR1 and CDR2 sequences are LGHNA and YNFKEQ. The CDR3 sequence is CASSPSGTSYEQYF. The CDR3 nucleotides read TGTGCCAGCAGCCCCTCCGGGACTAGCTACGAGCAGTACTTC.

The J gene is TRBJ2-7, the V gene TRBV7-9, with 8 bases aligning to TRBD2. The V segment lost 1 base and the J segment 10 bases; nucleotides outside the gene matches: 15. This CDR3 comprises 16 residues. CDR1 is SEHNR, CDR2 FQNEAQ, per germline (reference sequence). In DNA, the CDR3 is TGTGCCAGCAGCTTAGGAGCGGGAGTCCTCCCTACGAGCCAGTACTTC. Translating it yields CASSLGAGVLPTSQYF.

The chain joins TRBV5-1 to TRBJ2-1; maybe TRBD1 (6 bases). The CDR3 covers 16 residues. CDR1 is SGHRS and CDR2 is YFSETQ in the germline V gene. V lost 1 base and J 5 bases, leaving 16 bases between the germline ends. DNA of the CDR3: TGCGCCAGCAGCTTGAATTGGCAGGGGACCGACAATGAGCAGTTCTTC. Translation gives CASSLNWQGTDNEQFF.